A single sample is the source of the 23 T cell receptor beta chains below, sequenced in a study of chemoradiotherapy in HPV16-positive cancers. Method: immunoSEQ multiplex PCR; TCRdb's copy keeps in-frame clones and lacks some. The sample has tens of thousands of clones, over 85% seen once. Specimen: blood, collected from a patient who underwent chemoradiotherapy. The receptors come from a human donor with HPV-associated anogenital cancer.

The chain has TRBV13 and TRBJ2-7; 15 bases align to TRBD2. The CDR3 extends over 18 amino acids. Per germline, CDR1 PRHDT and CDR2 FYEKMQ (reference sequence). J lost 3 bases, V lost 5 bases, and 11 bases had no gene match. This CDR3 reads CASSLKFPGLAGGYEQYF. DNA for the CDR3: TGTGCCAGCAGCCTCAAATTTCCGGGACTAGCGGGAGGCTACGAGCAGTACTTC.

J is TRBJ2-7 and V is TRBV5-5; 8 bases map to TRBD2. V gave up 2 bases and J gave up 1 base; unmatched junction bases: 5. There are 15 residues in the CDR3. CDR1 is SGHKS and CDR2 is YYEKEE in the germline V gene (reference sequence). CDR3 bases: TGTGCCAGCAGCTTAAGACTAGCGTTGTCCTACGAGCAGTACTTC. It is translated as CASSLRLALSYEQYF.

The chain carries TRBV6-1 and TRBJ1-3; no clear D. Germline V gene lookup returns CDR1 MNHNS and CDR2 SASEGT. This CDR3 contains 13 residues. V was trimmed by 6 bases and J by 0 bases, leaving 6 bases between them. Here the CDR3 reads CASRIDSGNTIYF. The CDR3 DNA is TGTGCCAGCAGAATTGACTCTGGAAACACCATATATTTT.

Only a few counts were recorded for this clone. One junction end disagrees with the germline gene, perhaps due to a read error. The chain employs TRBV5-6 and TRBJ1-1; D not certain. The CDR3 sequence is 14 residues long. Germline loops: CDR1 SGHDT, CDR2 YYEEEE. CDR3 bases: TGTGCCAGCAGCTTGGGGCAGTCGAACGCTGAAGCTTTCTTT. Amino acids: CASSLGQSNAEAFF.

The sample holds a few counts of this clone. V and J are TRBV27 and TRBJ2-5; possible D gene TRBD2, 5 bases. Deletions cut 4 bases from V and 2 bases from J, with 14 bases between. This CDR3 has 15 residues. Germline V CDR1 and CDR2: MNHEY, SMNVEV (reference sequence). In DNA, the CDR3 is TGTGCCAGCAGTTATAGTGTAACGGGGCAAGAGACCCAGTACTTC. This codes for CASSYSVTGQETQYF.

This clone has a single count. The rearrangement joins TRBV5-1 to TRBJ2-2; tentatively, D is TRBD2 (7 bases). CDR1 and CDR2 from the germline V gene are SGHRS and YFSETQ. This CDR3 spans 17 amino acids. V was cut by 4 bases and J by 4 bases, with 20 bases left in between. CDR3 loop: CASSDHRRGPSTGELFF. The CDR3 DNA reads TGCGCCAGCAGCGATCACCGGCGGGGGCCGAGCACCGGGGAGCTGTTTTTT.

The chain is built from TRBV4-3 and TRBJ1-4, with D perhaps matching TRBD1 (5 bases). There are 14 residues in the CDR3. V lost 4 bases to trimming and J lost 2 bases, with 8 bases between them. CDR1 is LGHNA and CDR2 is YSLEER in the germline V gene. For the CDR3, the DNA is TGCGCCAGCAGCCCGGACATCACTAATGAAAAACTGTTTTTT. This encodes CASSPDITNEKLFF.

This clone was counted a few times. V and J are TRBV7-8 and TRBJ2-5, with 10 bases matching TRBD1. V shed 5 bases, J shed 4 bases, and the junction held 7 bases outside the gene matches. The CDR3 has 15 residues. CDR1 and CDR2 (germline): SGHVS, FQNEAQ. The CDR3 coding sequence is TGTGCCAGCAGCCCAACCGGGACAGGGGCAGAGACCCAGTACTTC. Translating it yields CASSPTGTGAETQYF.

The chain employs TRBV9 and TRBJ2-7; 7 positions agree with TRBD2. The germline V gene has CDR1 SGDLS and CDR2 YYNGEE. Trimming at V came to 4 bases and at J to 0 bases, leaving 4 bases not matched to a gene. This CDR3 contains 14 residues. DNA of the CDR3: TGTGCCAGCAGCCCCGGCGGGAGCTCCTACGAGCAGTACTTC. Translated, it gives CASSPGGSSYEQYF.

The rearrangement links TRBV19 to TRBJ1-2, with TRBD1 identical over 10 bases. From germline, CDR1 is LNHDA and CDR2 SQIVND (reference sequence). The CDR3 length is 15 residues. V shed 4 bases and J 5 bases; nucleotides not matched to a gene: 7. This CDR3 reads CASSRYPGQGYGYTF. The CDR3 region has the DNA TGTGCCAGTAGTAGATATCCGGGACAGGGGTATGGCTACACCTTC. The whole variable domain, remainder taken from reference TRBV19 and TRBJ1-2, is DGGITQSPKYLFRKEGQNVTLSCEQNLNHDAMYWYRQDPGQGLRLIYYSQIVNDFQKGDIAEGYSVSREKKESFPLTVTSAQKNPTAFYLCASSRYPGQGYGYTFGSGTRLTVV.

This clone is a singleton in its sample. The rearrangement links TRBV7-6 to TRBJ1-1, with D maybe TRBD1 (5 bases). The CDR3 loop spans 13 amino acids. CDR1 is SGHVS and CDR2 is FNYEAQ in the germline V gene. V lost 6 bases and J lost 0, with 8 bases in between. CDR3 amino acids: CASSSQVNTEAFF. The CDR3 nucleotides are TGTGCCAGCAGTTCACAGGTGAACACTGAAGCTTTCTTT.

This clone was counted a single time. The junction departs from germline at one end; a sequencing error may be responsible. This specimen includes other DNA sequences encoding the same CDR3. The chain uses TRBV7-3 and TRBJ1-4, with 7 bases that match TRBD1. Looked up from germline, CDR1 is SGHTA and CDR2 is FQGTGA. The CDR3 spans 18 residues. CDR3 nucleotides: TGTGCCAGCAGCCCGACAGGGTACCCTTTAGCAACTAATGAAAAATTGTTTTTT. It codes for CASSPTGYPLATNEKLFF.

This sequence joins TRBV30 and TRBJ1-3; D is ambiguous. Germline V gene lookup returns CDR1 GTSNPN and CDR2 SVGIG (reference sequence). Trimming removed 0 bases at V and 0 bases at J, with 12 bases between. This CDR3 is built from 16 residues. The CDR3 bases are TGTGCCTGGAGTGTACTCAGCTCGTTCTCTGGAAACACCATATATTTT. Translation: CAWSVLSSFSGNTIYF.

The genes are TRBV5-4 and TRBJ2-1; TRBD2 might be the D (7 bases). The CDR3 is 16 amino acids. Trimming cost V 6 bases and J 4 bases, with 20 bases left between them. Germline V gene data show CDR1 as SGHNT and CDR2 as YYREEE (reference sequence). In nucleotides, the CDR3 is TGTGCCAGCACACCCAAGGGGGGGGAGCTTTACAATGAGCAGTTCTTC. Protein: CASTPKGGELYNEQFF.

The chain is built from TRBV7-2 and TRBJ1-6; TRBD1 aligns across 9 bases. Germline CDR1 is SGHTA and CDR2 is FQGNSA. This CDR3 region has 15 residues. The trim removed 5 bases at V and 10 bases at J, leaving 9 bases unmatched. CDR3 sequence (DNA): TGTGCCAGCAGCCTTCCGGGACAGGGAGGCTCACCCCTCCACTTT. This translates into CASSLPGQGGSPLHF.

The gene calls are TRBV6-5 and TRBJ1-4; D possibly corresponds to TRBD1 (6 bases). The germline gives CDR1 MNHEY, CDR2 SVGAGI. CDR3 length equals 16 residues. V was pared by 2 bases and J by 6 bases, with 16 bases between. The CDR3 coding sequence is TGTGCCAGCAGTTACCTCGGGGGGGGCCGGTATGAAAAACTGTTTTTT. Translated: CASSYLGGGRYEKLFF.

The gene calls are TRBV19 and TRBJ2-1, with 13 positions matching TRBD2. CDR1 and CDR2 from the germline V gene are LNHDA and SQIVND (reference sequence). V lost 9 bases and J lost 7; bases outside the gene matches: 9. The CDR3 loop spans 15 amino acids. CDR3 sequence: CASFTSGGARNEQFF. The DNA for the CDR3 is TGTGCCAGCTTTACTAGCGGGGGGGCCAGGAATGAGCAGTTCTTC.

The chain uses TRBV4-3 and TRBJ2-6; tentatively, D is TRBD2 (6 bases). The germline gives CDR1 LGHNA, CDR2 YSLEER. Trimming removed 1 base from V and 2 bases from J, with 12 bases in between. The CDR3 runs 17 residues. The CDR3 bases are TGCGCCAGCAGCCAAGGTCTATCGGGGGCTGGGGCCAACGTCCTGACTTTC. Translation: CASSQGLSGAGANVLTF.

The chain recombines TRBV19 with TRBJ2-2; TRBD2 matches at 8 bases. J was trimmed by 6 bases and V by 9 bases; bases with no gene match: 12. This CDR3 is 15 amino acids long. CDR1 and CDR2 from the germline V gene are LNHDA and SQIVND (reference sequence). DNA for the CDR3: TGTGCCAGCAGTCTGGGCGGGAGGACTTCCGGGGAGCTGTTTTTT. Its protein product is CASSLGGRTSGELFF.

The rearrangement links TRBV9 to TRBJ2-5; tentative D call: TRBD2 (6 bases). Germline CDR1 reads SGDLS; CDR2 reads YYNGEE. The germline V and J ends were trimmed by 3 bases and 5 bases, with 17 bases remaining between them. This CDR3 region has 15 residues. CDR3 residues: CASSAFSSVGETQYF. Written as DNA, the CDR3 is TGTGCCAGCAGCGCTTTCTCTAGCGTCGGCGAGACCCAGTACTTC.

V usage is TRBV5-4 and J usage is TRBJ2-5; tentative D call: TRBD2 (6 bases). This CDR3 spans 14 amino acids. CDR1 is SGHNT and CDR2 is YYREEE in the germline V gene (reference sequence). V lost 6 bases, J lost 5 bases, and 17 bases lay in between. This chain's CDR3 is CASTRRESKETQYF. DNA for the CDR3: TGTGCCAGCACCCGCCGGGAGAGTAAGGAGACCCAGTACTTC.

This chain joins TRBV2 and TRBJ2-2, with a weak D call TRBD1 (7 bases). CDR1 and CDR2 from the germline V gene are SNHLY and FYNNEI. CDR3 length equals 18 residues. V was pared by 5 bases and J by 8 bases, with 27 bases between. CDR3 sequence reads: CASSIGTVYSGRAGELFF. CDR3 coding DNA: TGTGCCAGCAGTATCGGGACAGTTTATAGCGGCCGGGCGGGGGAGCTGTTTTTT.

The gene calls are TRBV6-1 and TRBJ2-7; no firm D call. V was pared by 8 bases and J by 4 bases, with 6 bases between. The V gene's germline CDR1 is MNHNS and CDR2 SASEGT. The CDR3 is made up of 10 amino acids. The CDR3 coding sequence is TGTGCCAGCGCGTGGTACGAGCAGTACTTC. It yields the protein CASAWYEQYF.